Listed below are T cell receptor beta chains from one sample, sequenced in a study of blood T cell repertoires in COVID-19. Generated by immunoSEQ multiplex PCR, the TCRdb table keeps only in-frame clones and is missing some. The repertoire holds just under 350,000 clones, over 80% seen once, with about 6% in the top ten. The specimen sequenced was peripheral blood. The receptors here all came from a woman between 50 and 59 years old with COVID-19, enrolled during active disease. The CDR3 runs from the conserved cysteine through the conserved F or W. The D gene is left open where the match is weak. Clone size is given for some rows only: seen once, a few or many times, or a class if the clone is expanded.

v_gene	j_gene	abundance	d_gene	CDR3nt	CDR3aa
TRBV7-9	TRBJ1-2	few	TRBD1	TGTGCCAGCAGCCCACCTGTGTGGGACAGGGGATTATATGGCTACACCTTC	CASSPPVWDRGLYGYTF
TRBV6-5	TRBJ1-1	NA	NA	TGTGCCAGCAGACCAGACAGGACGAACACTGAAGCTTTCTTT	CASRPDRTNTEAFF
TRBV6-6	TRBJ2-7	NA	NA	TGTGCCATCGCGGTAACGAACTACGAGCAGTACTTC	CAIAVTNYEQYF
TRBV10-2	TRBJ2-2	NA	TRBD1	TGCGCCAGCCGGACAGGGGGCAACGCCGGGGAGCTGTTTTTT	CASRTGGNAGELFF
TRBV30	TRBJ1-6	NA	TRBD1	TGTGCCTGGAGACCGGGACAGGTATACGCTAATTCACCCCTCCACTTT	CAWRPGQVYANSPLHF
TRBV30	TRBJ1-3	NA	NA	TGTGCCTGGAGTCTAACAGTCTCTGGAAACACCATATATTTT	CAWSLTVSGNTIYF
TRBV15	TRBJ2-3	NA	TRBD1	TGTGCCACCAGCAGAGGAGTTCTGGGACAGATCAGCACAGATACGCAGTATTTT	CATSRGVLGQISTDTQYF
TRBV25-1	TRBJ2-7	NA	NA	TGTGCCAGCAGTGCCCAGGGGATCGGGGCCGAGCAGTACTTC	CASSAQGIGAEQYF
TRBV3-1/TRBV3-2	TRBJ2-3	once	TRBD2	TGTGCCAGCAGCCAAGCGTCTAGCGGGAGGCCCTATAGCACAGATACGCAGTATTTT	CASSQASSGRPYSTDTQYF
TRBV7-9	TRBJ2-7	NA	TRBD1	TGTGCCAGCACCCCCGGGACAGGGAGAACCTACGAGCAGTACTTC	CASTPGTGRTYEQYF
TRBV25-1	TRBJ2-2	NA	NA	TGTGCCAGCAGTGAATCTCTCTTCACCGGGGAGCTGTTTTTT	CASSESLFTGELFF
TRBV5-1	TRBJ1-1	NA	NA	TGCGCCAGCAGCTTGCCGGTCGGGAACACTGAAGCTTTCTTT	CASSLPVGNTEAFF
TRBV20-1	TRBJ2-4	NA	TRBD2	TGCAGTGCTAGTCGGACCGGGACTAGCGGTTTTTCCGGCATTCAGTACTTC	CSASRTGTSGFSGIQYF
TRBV30	TRBJ1-1	once	NA	TGTGCCTCTCTGCACCCGGGGGAAGCTTTCTTT	CASLHPGEAFF
TRBV29-1	TRBJ1-2	once	NA	TGCAGCGTTGAACGAAGGAGAAGTTCGGCTTTCGGCTATGGCTACACCTTC	CSVERRRSSAFGYGYTF
TRBV7-9	TRBJ2-5	NA	NA	TGTGCCAGCAGCCCCCGCGGGGAGACCCAGTACTTC	CASSPRGETQYF
TRBV28	TRBJ1-1	NA	NA	TGTGCCAGCAGTTTTCGCTCCATGGGGGGAACTGAAGCTTTCTTT	CASSFRSMGGTEAFF
TRBV6-5	TRBJ1-4	NA	NA	TGTGCCAGCAGCTATACCACAGGTCCTAATGAAAAACTGTTTTTT	CASSYTTGPNEKLFF
TRBV5-4	TRBJ2-2	few	NA	TGTGCCAGCAGCTTGGGTAGCAGGGCGAACACCGGGGAGCTGTTTTTT	CASSLGSRANTGELFF
TRBV7-2	TRBJ1-2	NA	TRBD1	TGTGCCAGCAGCTCCGACCCAAGGGGGCTGGGGGGCTACACCTTC	CASSSDPRGLGGYTF
TRBV6-5	TRBJ1-2	NA	NA	TGTGCCAGCAGGCGGTCTTACTATGGCTACACCTTC	CASRRSYYGYTF
TRBV19	TRBJ2-2	once	TRBD1	TGTGCCAGTAGGACGACAGGGTACACCGGGGAGCTGTTTTTT	CASRTTGYTGELFF
TRBV5-1	TRBJ1-5	few	TRBD1	TGCGCCAGCAGCTTAGGGACAGATCAGCCCCAGCATTTT	CASSLGTDQPQHF
TRBV10-3	TRBJ2-1	NA	NA	TGTGCCATCAGTGAGCCACCTAGTAGGAATGAGCAGTTCTTC	CAISEPPSRNEQFF
TRBV30	TRBJ1-2	few	NA	TGTGCCTGGAGTGTACGTCTCAGGGGCGAGGATGGCTACACCTTC	CAWSVRLRGEDGYTF
TRBV10-3	TRBJ2-3	NA	TRBD1	TGTGCCATCAGCCCGGGACAGGGGGGCGATACGCAGTATTTT	CAISPGQGGDTQYF
TRBV7-9	TRBJ2-1	once	NA	TGTGCCAGCAGCTTAGAAAGGGGGTATTCTACAAGGGATGAGCAGTTCTTC	CASSLERGYSTRDEQFF
TRBV10-3	TRBJ1-1	NA	TRBD1	TGTGCCATCAGAGATCAGGGACAGCTTGAAGCTTTCTTT	CAIRDQGQLEAFF
TRBV3-1/TRBV3-2	TRBJ2-3	NA	TRBD2	TGTGCCAGCAGCCAAGTACCCGGGACTAGCGGGACCACCACTAGCACAGATACGCAGTATTTT	CASSQVPGTSGTTTSTDTQYF
TRBV6-8	TRBJ1-2	NA	NA	TGTGCCAGCAACAACGGAGGGAGTAACGGCTACACCTTC	CASNNGGSNGYTF
TRBV6-4	TRBJ2-3	once	TRBD1	TGTGCCAGCAGTGACTCGGGATCCGGGACAGACAGGAGACTTACAGATACGCAGTATTTT	CASSDSGSGTDRRLTDTQYF
TRBV10-1	TRBJ1-4	NA	TRBD1	TGCGCCAGCAGTGAGTCCGGGACAGGGCACGAAAAACTGTTTTTT	CASSESGTGHEKLFF
TRBV6-5	TRBJ1-1	once	TRBD1	TGTGCCAGCAGTAGGGATACAGGGGGCTCTGAAGCTTTCTTT	CASSRDTGGSEAFF
TRBV24-1	TRBJ2-1	NA	TRBD1	TGTGCCGCGGGCCGGGACAGGGTGGATGAGCAGTTCTTC	CAAGRDRVDEQFF
TRBV10-3	TRBJ1-6	once	NA	TGTGCCATCAGTGAACCTGGGCAACCCCTCCACTTT	CAISEPGQPLHF
TRBV19	TRBJ2-3	NA	TRBD2	TGTGCCAGCGGGACTAGCGGGATTACAGATACGCAGTATTTT	CASGTSGITDTQYF
TRBV4-1	TRBJ1-5	NA	NA	TGCGCCAGCAGCCAAGATTGGCCATTAAATCAGCCCCAGCATTTT	CASSQDWPLNQPQHF
TRBV11-2	TRBJ1-2	NA	NA	TGTGCCAGCAGCTTAGATGGTACAGGGATGGGCTACACCTTC	CASSLDGTGMGYTF
TRBV10-3	TRBJ2-7	NA	NA	TGTGCCATCAGCAGCGGACCCTCCTACGAGCAGTACTTC	CAISSGPSYEQYF
TRBV7-8	TRBJ1-3	many	NA	TGTGCCAGCAGCTTAGATACGGTGGGCCCTGGAAACACCATATATTTT	CASSLDTVGPGNTIYF
TRBV7-9	TRBJ2-3	NA	TRBD2	TGTGCCAGCAGCTTACCCAGACGACTAGCGGGAGAAGCAGATACGCAGTATTTT	CASSLPRRLAGEADTQYF
TRBV11-2	TRBJ1-1	NA	NA	TGTGCCAGCAGCTCGGGTCAGAAGAACACTGAAGCTTTCTTT	CASSSGQKNTEAFF
TRBV18	TRBJ2-1	NA	TRBD2	TGTGCCAGCTCACCAGGACTAGCGGGTCTGAATGAGCAGTTCTTC	CASSPGLAGLNEQFF
TRBV10-3	TRBJ2-5	NA	TRBD2	TGTGCCACTCAGACTAGCGGGAGTCTAGAGACCCAGTACTTC	CATQTSGSLETQYF
TRBV2	TRBJ2-6	NA	NA	TGTGCCAGCAGTGGGGGGGCTGGGGCCAACGTCCTGACTTTC	CASSGGAGANVLTF
TRBV9	TRBJ2-1	NA	NA	TGTGCCAGCGGGAGAGGCGGGGAGCAGTTCTTC	CASGRGGEQFF
TRBV5-1	TRBJ2-1	NA	NA	TGCGCCAGCAGCTTGAGGGAGAATACCTACAATGAGCAGTTCTTC	CASSLRENTYNEQFF
TRBV19	TRBJ1-5	NA	TRBD1	TGTGCCAGTAGTAAACCTGGGACAGGGTTTCAGCCCCAGCATTTT	CASSKPGTGFQPQHF
TRBV5-1	TRBJ1-2	NA	TRBD1	TGCGCCAGCAGTTCGGGACAGATTAACTATGGCTACACCTTC	CASSSGQINYGYTF
TRBV18	TRBJ1-5	NA	TRBD1	TGTGCCAGCTCCTACGCGACAGGGATCGCACAGCCCCAGCATTTT	CASSYATGIAQPQHF